What follows are 24 T cell receptor beta chains derived from one specimen sequenced in a study of OX40 agonist ivuxolimab in advanced cancers. The repertoire was sequenced with immunoSEQ multiplex PCR; TCRdb's copy has only in-frame clones and lacks some. The sample yields about 62,000 clones, 85% seen once. Specimen: CD4+ or CD8+ T cells sorted from blood, collected in a trial of the OX40 agonist ivuxolimab. The receptors come from an adult with an advanced solid tumor such as melanoma, head and neck, liver or kidney cancer.

J is TRBJ2-7 and V is TRBV4-1; 9 bases map to TRBD1. Looked up from germline, CDR1 is MGHRA and CDR2 is YSYEKL. Trimming removed 4 bases from V and 7 bases from J; junction bases left unmatched: 8. This CDR3 has 14 amino acids. CDR3 bases: TGCGCCAGCAGCCTCGGGACAGGGAAGGAGGAGCAGTACTTC. This translates into CASSLGTGKEEQYF.

The gene calls are TRBV5-1 and TRBJ1-4, with 9 bases lining up with TRBD1. J lost 5 bases, V lost 7 bases, and 6 bases had no gene match. CDR1 and CDR2 from the germline V gene are SGHRS and YFSETQ. There are 14 residues in the CDR3. DNA for the CDR3: TGCGCCAGCTCGCCCGGGACAGGGAATGAAAAACTGTTTTTT. It specifies CASSPGTGNEKLFF.

The chain joins TRBV18 to TRBJ2-1, with D unresolved. CDR1 and CDR2 (germline): KGHSH, LQKENI. V shed 3 bases and J shed 10 bases, with 13 bases lying between them. CDR3 length equals 13 residues. In DNA form, the CDR3 reads TGTGCCAGCTCACCCCCCTCGGTCCCCGAGCAGTTCTTC. It is translated as CASSPPSVPEQFF.

This rearrangement joins TRBV2 to TRBJ2-1, with 8 bases identical to TRBD2. Looked up from germline, CDR1 is SNHLY and CDR2 is FYNNEI. The J segment lost 6 bases and the V segment lost 6 bases, leaving 7 bases of the junction unmatched. The CDR3 extends over 14 amino acids. The chain's CDR3 is CASRSGRWGNEQFF. The CDR3 bases are TGTGCCAGCAGAAGCGGGAGATGGGGCAATGAGCAGTTCTTC.

The chain employs TRBV11-1 and TRBJ2-7, with a weak D call TRBD1 (6 bases). The germline CDR1 and CDR2 sequences are SGHAT and FQDESV (reference sequence). This CDR3 is 14 amino acids long. Deletions cut 3 bases from V and 5 bases from J, with 14 bases between. CDR3 region: CASSFGRGPHEQYF. CDR3 sequence (DNA): TGTGCCAGCAGCTTCGGCAGGGGTCCCCACGAGCAGTACTTC. The whole variable domain, remainder taken from reference TRBV11-1 and TRBJ2-7, is EAEVAQSPRYKITEKSQAVAFWCDPISGHATLYWYRQILGQGPELLVQFQDESVVDDSQLPKDRFSAERLKGVDSTLKIQPAELGDSAMYLCASSFGRGPHEQYFGPGTRLTVT.

This sequence joins TRBV5-6 and TRBJ2-7, with 8 bases fitting TRBD2. J was trimmed by 3 bases and V by 5 bases; bases with no gene match: 7. CDR3 length: 14 residues. Germline CDR1 is SGHDT and CDR2 is YYEEEE. CDR3 in DNA: TGTGCCAGCAGGCGTAGCGGGACCAACTACGAGCAGTACTTC. This encodes CASRRSGTNYEQYF.

The J gene is TRBJ2-1, the V gene TRBV9, with D tentatively TRBD1 (7 bases). The germline V gene encodes CDR1 SGDLS and CDR2 YYNGEE. The V end was cut by 0 bases, the J end by 4 bases, with 11 bases between. This CDR3 comprises 15 residues. Here the CDR3 reads CASSVAGGQYNEQFF. CDR3 nucleotide sequence: TGTGCCAGCAGCGTAGCAGGGGGGCAATACAATGAGCAGTTCTTC.

The chain couples TRBV4-1 to TRBJ1-2; 7 nucleotides agree with TRBD1. The CDR3 is made up of 16 amino acids. Germline lookup yields CDR1 MGHRA and CDR2 YSYEKL. V dropped 1 base and J dropped 3; count of bases not matched to a gene: 8. The CDR3 bases are TGCGCCAGCAGCCAAGCACCAGGGGGTCTTGACTATGGCTACACCTTC. Its translation is CASSQAPGGLDYGYTF.

The DNA for the CDR3 is TGTGCCAGCAGTAACGACAGGGGCCGCCAGCCCCAGCATTTT. Translating gives CASSNDRGRQPQHF. The J gene is TRBJ1-5, the V gene TRBV6-5; 8 positions match TRBD1. The CDR3 has 14 amino acids. V lost 5 bases and J lost 7; bases outside the gene matches: 7. Germline V gives CDR1 MNHEY, CDR2 SVGAGI.

The chain carries TRBV5-4 and TRBJ2-5; D is uncertain. V was clipped by 1 base and J by 1 base, with 11 bases between them. The CDR3 totals 15 residues. Germline V CDR1 and CDR2: SGHNT, YYREEE (reference sequence). The CDR3 DNA reads TGTGCCAGCAGCTTGCCGGGCTCGAGCCAAGAGACCCAGTACTTC. Translating gives CASSLPGSSQETQYF.

The chain couples TRBV4-1 to TRBJ2-7, with D perhaps assigned TRBD1 or TRBD2 (5 bases each). The V and J ends lost 0 bases and 2 bases respectively, with 11 bases between them. Germline CDR1 reads MGHRA; CDR2 reads YSYEKL. This CDR3 is built from 15 residues. This CDR3 is CASSQDRDRAYEQYF. As DNA, the CDR3 is TGCGCCAGCAGCCAAGATAGGGACCGCGCCTACGAGCAGTACTTC.

V usage is TRBV9 and J usage is TRBJ2-5; 7 bases align to TRBD2. Germline V lookup: CDR1 SGDLS, CDR2 YYNGEE. Trimming took 0 bases from V and 5 from J; bases not matched to a gene: 7. This CDR3 is 15 amino acids long. This chain's CDR3 is CASSVVQAGSETQYF. CDR3 nucleotide sequence: TGTGCCAGCAGCGTAGTCCAAGCGGGGTCGGAGACCCAGTACTTC. Combining the CDR3 with reference TRBV9 and TRBJ2-5 gives the whole variable domain DSGVTQTPKHLITATGQRVTLRCSPRSGDLSVYWYQQSLDQGLQFLIQYYNGEERAKGNILERFSAQQFPDLHSELNLSSLELGDSALYFCASSVVQAGSETQYFGPGTRLLVL.

The rearrangement uses TRBV4-1 and TRBJ1-2, with 8 bases lining up with TRBD1. CDR3 length: 15 residues. From germline, CDR1 is MGHRA and CDR2 YSYEKL. The ends lost 3 bases at V and 0 bases at J; junction bases unmatched: 3. The CDR3 DNA is TGCGCCAGCAGCCATACAGGGGGAGCTAACTATGGCTACACCTTC. Residues: CASSHTGGANYGYTF.

The chain is built from TRBV5-1 and TRBJ2-3; D may be TRBD1 (5 bases). Trimming cost V 4 bases and J 4 bases, with 10 bases left between them. The germline CDR1 and CDR2 sequences are SGHRS and YFSETQ. This CDR3 region has 13 residues. For the CDR3, the DNA is TGCGCCAGCAGCATCGCAGGGCCAGATACGCAGTATTTT. It translates to CASSIAGPDTQYF.

The chain joins TRBV2 to TRBJ2-1; TRBD2 aligns across 12 bases. Germline CDR1 is SNHLY and CDR2 is FYNNEI. The CDR3 sequence is 16 residues long. Losses at the gene ends were 4 bases for V and 6 bases for J; bases not matched to a gene: 7. The CDR3 region is CASSVLLAGGGNEQFF. The DNA for the CDR3 is TGTGCCAGCAGTGTCCTACTAGCGGGAGGTGGCAATGAGCAGTTCTTC.

The chain is built from TRBV18 and TRBJ2-1; 15 bases are a match to TRBD2. CDR1 and CDR2 from the germline V gene are KGHSH and LQKENI. V lost 0 bases to trimming and J lost 8 bases; unmatched junction nucleotides: 2. This CDR3 has 16 amino acids. The DNA for the CDR3 is TGTGCCAGCTCACCACCGGGACTAGCGGGAGGCGATGAGCAGTTCTTC. As protein: CASSPPGLAGGDEQFF.

The chain combines TRBV30 with TRBJ2-7; 7 bases line up with TRBD1. This CDR3 has 14 residues. Germline V CDR1 and CDR2: GTSNPN, SVGIG (reference sequence). Trimming took 3 bases from V and 3 from J; bases not matched to a gene: 8. CDR3 bases: TGTGCCTGGAGACCCGCTGACAGGGACTACGAGCAGTACTTC. Translation: CAWRPADRDYEQYF.

The chain recombines TRBV19 with TRBJ2-6; possibly TRBD2 for D (7 bases). This CDR3 comprises 16 residues. The V gene's germline CDR1 is LNHDA and CDR2 SQIVND (reference sequence). The germline V and J ends were trimmed by 8 bases and 4 bases, with 18 bases remaining between them. CDR3 sequence: CASDRGASPGANVLTF. As DNA, the CDR3 is TGTGCCAGTGATCGGGGGGCGAGTCCCGGGGCCAACGTCCTGACTTTC.

This rearrangement joins TRBV7-3 to TRBJ2-2; 10 bases map to TRBD2. The ends lost 5 bases at V and 7 bases at J; junction bases unmatched: 4. The CDR3 totals 14 residues. Per germline, CDR1 SGHTA and CDR2 FQGTGA. The CDR3 DNA follows: TGTGCCAGCAGCCCTAGCGGGAGCGTCGGGGAGCTGTTTTTT. Translated, it gives CASSPSGSVGELFF.

Only a few counts were recorded for this clone. The chain joins TRBV2 to TRBJ2-5, with D possibly TRBD1 on 6 matching bases. The CDR3 totals 13 residues. Germline loops: CDR1 SNHLY, CDR2 FYNNEI. V lost 7 bases, J lost 0 bases, and 9 bases lay in between. Written as DNA, the CDR3 is TGTGCCAGCAAAACAGGGTACCAAGAGACCCAGTACTTC. Protein sequence: CASKTGYQETQYF.

The rearrangement uses TRBV2 and TRBJ2-7; a possible D gene is TRBD1 (5 bases). The V end was cut by 4 bases, the J end by 4 bases, with 17 bases between. The CDR3 loop spans 15 amino acids. Germline V gene data show CDR1 as SNHLY and CDR2 as FYNNEI. The CDR3, as DNA: TGTGCCAGCAGTGGGTTATTGGGGCCGGCGTACGAGCAGTACTTC. Protein sequence: CASSGLLGPAYEQYF.

The chain recombines TRBV6-5 with TRBJ1-4; 7 nucleotides match TRBD1. The germline V gene encodes CDR1 MNHEY and CDR2 SVGAGI. CDR3 size: 14 residues. V shed 6 bases, J shed 8 bases, and the junction held 9 bases outside the gene matches. The CDR3 region is CASRKGAWGEKLFF. The CDR3 region has the DNA TGTGCCAGCAGAAAGGGGGCATGGGGAGAAAAACTGTTTTTT.

This clone appeared once. This chain connects TRBV11-2 to TRBJ2-5, with 10 bases aligning to TRBD2. With the DNA end fitting TRBJ2-7 better, the J assignment may be wrong. Per the germline V gene, CDR1 is SGHAT and CDR2 is FQNNGV. This CDR3 comprises 14 residues. This chain's CDR3 is CASSLGVAGGEQYF. DNA for the CDR3: TGTGCCAGCAGCTTAGGGGTAGCGGGGGGCGAGCAGTACTTC.

The chain employs TRBV2 and TRBJ1-1, with D perhaps matching TRBD1 (5 bases). Looked up from germline, CDR1 is SNHLY and CDR2 is FYNNEI. This CDR3 contains 13 residues. The V gene lost 6 bases and the J gene lost 2 bases, with 10 bases spanning the gap. CDR3: CASRADINTEAFF. DNA for the CDR3: TGTGCCAGCAGAGCGGACATTAACACTGAAGCTTTCTTT.